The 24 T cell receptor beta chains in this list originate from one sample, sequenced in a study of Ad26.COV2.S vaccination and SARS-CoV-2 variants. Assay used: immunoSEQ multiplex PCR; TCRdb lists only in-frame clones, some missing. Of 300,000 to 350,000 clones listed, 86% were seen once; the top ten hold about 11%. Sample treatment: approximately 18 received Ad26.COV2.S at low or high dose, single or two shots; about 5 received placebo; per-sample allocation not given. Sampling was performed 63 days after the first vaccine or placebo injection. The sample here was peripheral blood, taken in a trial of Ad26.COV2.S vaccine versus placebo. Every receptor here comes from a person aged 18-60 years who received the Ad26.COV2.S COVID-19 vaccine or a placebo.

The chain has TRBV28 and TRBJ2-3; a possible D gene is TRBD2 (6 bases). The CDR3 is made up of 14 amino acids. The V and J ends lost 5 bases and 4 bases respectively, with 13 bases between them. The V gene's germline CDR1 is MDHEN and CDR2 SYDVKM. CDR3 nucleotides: TGTGCCAGCAGTCCAAGGTCGGGAGCAGATACGCAGTATTTT. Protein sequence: CASSPRSGADTQYF.

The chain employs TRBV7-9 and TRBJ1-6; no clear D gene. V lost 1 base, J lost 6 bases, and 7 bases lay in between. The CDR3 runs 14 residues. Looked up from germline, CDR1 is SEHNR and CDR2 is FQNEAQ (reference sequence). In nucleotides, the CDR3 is TGTGCCAGCAGCTTAGACAGCTTTAATTCACCCCTCCACTTT. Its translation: CASSLDSFNSPLHF.

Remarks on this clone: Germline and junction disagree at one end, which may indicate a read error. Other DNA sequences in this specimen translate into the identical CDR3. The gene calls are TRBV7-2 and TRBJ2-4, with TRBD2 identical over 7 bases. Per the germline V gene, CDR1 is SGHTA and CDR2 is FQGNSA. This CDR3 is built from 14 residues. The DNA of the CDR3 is TGTGCCAGCACACCCCCGGGAGGCAAAAATATTCAGTACTTC. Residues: CASTPPGGKNIQYF.

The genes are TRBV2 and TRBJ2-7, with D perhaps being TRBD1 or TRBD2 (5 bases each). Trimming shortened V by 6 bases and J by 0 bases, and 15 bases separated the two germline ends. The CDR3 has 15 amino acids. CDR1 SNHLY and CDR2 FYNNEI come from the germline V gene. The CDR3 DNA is TGTGCCAGCAGACTCTCAGTGGGGGTCTCCTACGAGCAGTACTTC. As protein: CASRLSVGVSYEQYF.

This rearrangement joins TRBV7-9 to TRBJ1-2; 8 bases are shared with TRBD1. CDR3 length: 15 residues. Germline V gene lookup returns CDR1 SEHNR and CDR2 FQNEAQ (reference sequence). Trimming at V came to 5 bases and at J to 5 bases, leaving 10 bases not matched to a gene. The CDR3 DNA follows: TGTGCCAGCAGCCACCGGGACAGGCCTTTATATGGCTACACCTTC. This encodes CASSHRDRPLYGYTF. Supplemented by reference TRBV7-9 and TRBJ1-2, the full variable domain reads DTGVSQNPRHKITKRGQNVTFRCDPISEHNRLYWYRQTLGQGPEFLTYFQNEAQLEKSRLLSDRFSAERPKGSFSTLEIQRTEQGDSAMYLCASSHRDRPLYGYTFGSGTRLTVV.

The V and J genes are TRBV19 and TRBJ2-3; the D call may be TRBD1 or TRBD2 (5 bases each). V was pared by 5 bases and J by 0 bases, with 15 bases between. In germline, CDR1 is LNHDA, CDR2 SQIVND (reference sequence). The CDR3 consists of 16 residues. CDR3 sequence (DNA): TGTGCCAGTAGTGTCGGGACGGCGACCAGCACAGATACGCAGTATTTT. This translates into CASSVGTATSTDTQYF.

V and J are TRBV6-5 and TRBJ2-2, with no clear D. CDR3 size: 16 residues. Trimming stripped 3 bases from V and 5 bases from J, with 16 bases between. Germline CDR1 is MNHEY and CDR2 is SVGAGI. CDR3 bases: TGTGCCAGCAGTTATCCCGACGGCATTCGGACCGGGGAGCTGTTTTTT. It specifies CASSYPDGIRTGELFF.

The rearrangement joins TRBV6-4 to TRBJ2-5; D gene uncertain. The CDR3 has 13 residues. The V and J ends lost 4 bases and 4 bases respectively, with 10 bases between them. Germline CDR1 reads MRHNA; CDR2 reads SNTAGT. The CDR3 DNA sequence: TGTGCCAGCAGTGTCGAGTTAGGAGAGACCCAGTACTTC. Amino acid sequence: CASSVELGETQYF.

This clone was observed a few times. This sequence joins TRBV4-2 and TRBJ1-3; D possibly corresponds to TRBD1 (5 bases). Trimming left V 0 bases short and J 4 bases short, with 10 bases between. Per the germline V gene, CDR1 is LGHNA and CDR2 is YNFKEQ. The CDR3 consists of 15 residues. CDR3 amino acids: CASSQEERQGNTIYF. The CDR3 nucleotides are TGTGCCAGCAGCCAAGAGGAGAGACAGGGAAACACCATATATTTT.

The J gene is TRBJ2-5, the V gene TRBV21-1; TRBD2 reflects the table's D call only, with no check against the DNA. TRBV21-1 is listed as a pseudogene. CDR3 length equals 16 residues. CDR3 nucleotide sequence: TGTGCCAGCAGCAGGCAGGGAGGGGTCCTCCAAGAGACCCAGTACTTC. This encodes CASSRQGGVLQETQYF.

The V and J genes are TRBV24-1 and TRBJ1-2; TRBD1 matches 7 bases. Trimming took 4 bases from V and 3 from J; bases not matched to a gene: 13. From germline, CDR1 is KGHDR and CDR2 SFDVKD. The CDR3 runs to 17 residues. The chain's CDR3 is CATSDGQEIGGYYGYTF. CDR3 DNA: TGTGCCACCAGTGACGGACAGGAAATAGGGGGTTACTATGGCTACACCTTC.

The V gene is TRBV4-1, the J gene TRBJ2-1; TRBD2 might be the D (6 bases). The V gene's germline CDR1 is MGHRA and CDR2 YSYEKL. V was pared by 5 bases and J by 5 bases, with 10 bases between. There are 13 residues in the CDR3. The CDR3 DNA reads TGCGCCAGCAGCTATGGGACTGACAATGAGCAGTTCTTC. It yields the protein CASSYGTDNEQFF.

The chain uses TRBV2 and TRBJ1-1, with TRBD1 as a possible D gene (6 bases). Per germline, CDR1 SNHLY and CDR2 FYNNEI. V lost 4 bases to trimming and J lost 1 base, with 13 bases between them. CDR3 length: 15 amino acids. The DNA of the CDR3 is TGTGCCAGCAGTGGGCAGGGGATATCGAACACTGAAGCTTTCTTT. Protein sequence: CASSGQGISNTEAFF.

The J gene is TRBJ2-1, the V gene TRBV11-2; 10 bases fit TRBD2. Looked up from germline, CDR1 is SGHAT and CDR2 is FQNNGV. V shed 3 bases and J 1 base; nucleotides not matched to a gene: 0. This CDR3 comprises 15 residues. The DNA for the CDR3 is TGTGCCAGCAGCTTGGGACTAGCGTCCTACAATGAGCAGTTCTTC. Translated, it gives CASSLGLASYNEQFF.

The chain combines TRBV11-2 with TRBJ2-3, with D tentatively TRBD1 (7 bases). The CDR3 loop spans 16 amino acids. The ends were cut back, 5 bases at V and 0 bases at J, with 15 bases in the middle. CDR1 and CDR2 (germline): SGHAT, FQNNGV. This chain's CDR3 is CASSPLAGQSTDTQYF. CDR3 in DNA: TGTGCCAGCAGCCCCCTTGCGGGACAGAGCACAGATACGCAGTATTTT.

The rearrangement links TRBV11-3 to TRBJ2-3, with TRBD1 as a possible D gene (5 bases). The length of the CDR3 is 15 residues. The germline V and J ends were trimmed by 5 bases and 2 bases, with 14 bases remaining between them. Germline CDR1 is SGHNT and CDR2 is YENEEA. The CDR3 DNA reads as TGTGCCAGCAGCCCATTTGGGGCCCTCACAGATACGCAGTATTTT. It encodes CASSPFGALTDTQYF.

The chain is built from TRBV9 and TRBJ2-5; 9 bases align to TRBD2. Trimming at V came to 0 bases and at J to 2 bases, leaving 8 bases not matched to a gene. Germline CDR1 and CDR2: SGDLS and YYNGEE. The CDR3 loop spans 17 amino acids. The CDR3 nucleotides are TGTGCCAGCAGCGTAGCTACGGGAGCGGGGGGACAAGAGACCCAGTACTTC. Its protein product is CASSVATGAGGQETQYF.

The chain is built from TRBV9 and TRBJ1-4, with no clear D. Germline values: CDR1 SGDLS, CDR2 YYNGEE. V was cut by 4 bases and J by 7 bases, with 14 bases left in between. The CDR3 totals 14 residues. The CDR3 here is CASSSYANSEKLFF. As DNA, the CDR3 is TGTGCCAGCAGCTCCTATGCGAATTCTGAAAAACTGTTTTTT.

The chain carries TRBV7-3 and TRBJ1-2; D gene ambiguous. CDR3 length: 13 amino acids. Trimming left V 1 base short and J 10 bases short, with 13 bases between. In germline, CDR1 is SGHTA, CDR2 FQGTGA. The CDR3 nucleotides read TGTGCCAGCAGCTTAAACCCTCAGACGGTCTACACCTTC. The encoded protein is CASSLNPQTVYTF.

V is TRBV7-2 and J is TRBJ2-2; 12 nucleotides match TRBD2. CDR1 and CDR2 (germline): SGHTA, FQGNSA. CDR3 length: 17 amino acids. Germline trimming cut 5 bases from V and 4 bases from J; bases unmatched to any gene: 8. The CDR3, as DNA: TGTGCCAGCAGCACCGCCCGACTAGCGGGGGCCACCGGGGAGCTGTTTTTT. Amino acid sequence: CASSTARLAGATGELFF.

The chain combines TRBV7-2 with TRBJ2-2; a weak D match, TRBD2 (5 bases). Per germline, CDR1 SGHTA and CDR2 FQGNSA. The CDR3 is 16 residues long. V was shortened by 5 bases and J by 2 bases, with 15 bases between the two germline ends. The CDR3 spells CASSQMGLANTGELFF. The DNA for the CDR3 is TGTGCCAGCAGCCAGATGGGTCTAGCCAACACCGGGGAGCTGTTTTTT.

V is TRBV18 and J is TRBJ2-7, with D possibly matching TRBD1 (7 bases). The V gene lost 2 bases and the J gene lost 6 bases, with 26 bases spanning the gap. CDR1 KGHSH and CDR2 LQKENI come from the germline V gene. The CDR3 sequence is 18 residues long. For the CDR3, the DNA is TGTGCCAGCTCACCAAATCTTTTTCGCGGGACAGCCCCTCGCGAGCAGTACTTC. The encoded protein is CASSPNLFRGTAPREQYF.

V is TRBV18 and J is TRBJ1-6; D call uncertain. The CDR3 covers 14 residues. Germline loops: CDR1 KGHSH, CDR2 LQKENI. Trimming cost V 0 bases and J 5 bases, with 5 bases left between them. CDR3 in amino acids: CASSPPENNSPLHF. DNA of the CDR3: TGTGCCAGCTCACCACCAGAAAATAATTCACCCCTCCACTTT.

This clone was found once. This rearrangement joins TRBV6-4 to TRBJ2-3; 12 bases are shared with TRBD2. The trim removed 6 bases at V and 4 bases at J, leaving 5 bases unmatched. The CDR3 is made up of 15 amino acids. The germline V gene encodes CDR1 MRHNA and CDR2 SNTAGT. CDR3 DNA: TGTGCCAGCAGGAGACTAGCGGGAGACTCAGATACGCAGTATTTT. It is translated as CASRRLAGDSDTQYF.